What follows describes a single T cell receptor beta chain. These data originate in a study of blood T cell repertoires in COVID-19. Study details: PBMCs, B-cell-depleted T cells, or T cells were the source of the cDNA or gDNA that made up the material.

J lost 1 base, V lost 4 bases, and 3 bases had no gene match. CDR1 SGDLS and CDR2 YYNGEE come from the germline V gene. The CDR3 loop spans 14 amino acids. Clones were read by immunoSEQ multiplex PCR, and TCRdb kept only the in-frame ones, dropping some. The profile shows under 300,000 clones, roughly 91% of them singletons. V usage is TRBV9 and J usage is TRBJ2-5, with 8 positions matching TRBD1. The sample comprised PBMCs or T cells enriched from blood (not recorded which). The TCR originated in a woman aged 55-75 years who had recovered from COVID-19. The chain's CDR3 is CASSWGTGQETQYF. The DNA for the CDR3 is TGTGCCAGCAGCTGGGGGACAGGCCAAGAGACCCAGTACTTC.